This entry describes one T cell receptor (beta chain). Its antigen is undetermined. Using immunoSEQ multiplex PCR, the repertoire was profiled, and TCRdb retains in-frame clones only, with some absent. The profile shows around 20,000 clones, just under 75% of them singletons. The sample comes from a study of CD4 T cells in relation to SARS-CoV-2 and coronaviruses. Whole-study findings and limits: Roughly 65% of donors had memory CD4+ clonotypes crossrecognizing SARS-CoV-2 and common cold coronavirus spike. SARS-CoV-2-driven expansion was significantly weaker in crossreactive than monoreactive clones.

Germline CDR1 reads LGHDT; CDR2 reads YNNKEL (reference sequence). CDR3 length: 14 amino acids. V dropped 10 bases and J dropped 0 bases, with 16 bases sitting between them. Before the COVID-19 pandemic, during about 2010-2019, CD4+ T cells were taken from unexposed donors. Isolation of CD4+ T cells took place after less than twelve days in culture. Material: CD4+ T cells from PBMCs, cultured in vitro. The clonotype originates from a human donor in good health. J is TRBJ2-7 and V is TRBV3-1 (or the pseudogene TRBV3-2); possibly TRBD1 for D (5 bases). The CDR3 nucleotides read TGTGCCACTACGCCAGACAGCCACTCCTACGAGCAGTACTTC. Protein product: CATTPDSHSYEQYF.